The rows below give T cell receptor beta chains drawn from one sample of a study of shared clonotypes between healthy human individuals. Repertoires were generated with immunoSEQ multiplex PCR, while TCRdb's copy carries only in-frame clones and drops some. The sample consists of 1 million to 1.2 million clones, 60% to 80% of them appearing once. Sequences were obtained from memory CD4+ T cells from PBMCs. The source of these receptors is a man in his late teens or twenties in good health. Some clones in this sample may be carry-over from other donors' samples. CDR3s include the opening cysteine and the closing phenylalanine or tryptophan. A D gene is named only where the DNA matches it firmly. The size of a clone is reported for some rows only, either as once, few or many, or as a class for expanded clones.

d_gene | abundance | len | j_gene | v_gene | CDR3nt | CDR3aa
- | - | 14 | TRBJ2-7 | TRBV5-1 | TGCGCCAGCAGCATCCTCGTGGGGAGCTACGAGCAGTACTTC | CASSILVGSYEQYF
- | - | 14 | TRBJ1-3 | TRBV7-9 | TGTGCCAGCATCTCGAGGGGGGCTGGAAACACCATATATTTT | CASISRGAGNTIYF
TRBD2 | once | 17 | TRBJ2-1 | TRBV9 | TGTGCCAGCAGCGCCCTAGCGGGAGACCCCCCCTACAATGAGCAGTTCTTC | CASSALAGDPPYNEQFF
- | - | 13 | TRBJ2-1 | TRBV6-5 | TGTGCCAGCAGTTACGGGCATGACAATGAGCAGTTCTTC | CASSYGHDNEQFF
- | once | 14 | TRBJ2-1 | TRBV7-8 | TGTGCCAGCCGCGCGGGGGCCACCTACAATGAGCAGTTCTTC | CASRAGATYNEQFF
- | - | 12 | TRBJ2-7 | TRBV2 | TGTGCCAGCAGTCAAGCACACTACGAGCAGTACTTC | CASSQAHYEQYF
- | - | 13 | TRBJ2-7 | TRBV6-6 | TGTGCCAGCAGTCGCACAGGGGAGGGCGAGCAGTACTTC | CASSRTGEGEQYF
- | once | 14 | TRBJ1-4 | TRBV2 | TGTGCCAGCTCTGAGGGCAGGGGCGGTGAAAAACTGTTTTTT | CASSEGRGGEKLFF
TRBD1 | - | 13 | TRBJ2-7 | TRBV6-5 | TGTGCCAGCAGTTACTCAAGGGGGCGCTCGCAGTACTTC | CASSYSRGRSQYF
TRBD2 | - | 14 | TRBJ2-7 | TRBV7-2 | TGTGCCAGCAGCGGCGGGCGGGAGAGGTACGAGCAGTACTTC | CASSGGRERYEQYF
- | - | 17 | TRBJ2-2 | TRBV11-2 | TGTGCCAGCAGCTCTTCCCTCGGCAGGGTCTTGACCGGGGAGCTGTTTTTT | CASSSSLGRVLTGELFF
- | - | 16 | TRBJ2-3 | TRBV7-2 | TGTGCCAGCAGCTTTCGAGGGACCACTAGCACAGATACGCAGTATTTT | CASSFRGTTSTDTQYF
- | - | 14 | TRBJ2-3 | TRBV11-2 | TGTGCCAGCAACCATTACGGGGGCACAGATACGCAGTATTTT | CASNHYGGTDTQYF
TRBD1 | - | 14 | TRBJ2-2 | TRBV5-5 | TGTGCCAGCAGCTCCGACAGGGGGCCAAGGGAGCTGTTTTTT | CASSSDRGPRELFF
TRBD2 | - | 17 | TRBJ2-3 | TRBV9 | TGTGCCAGCAGCCCCCATTCGACTAGCGGAACCACAGATACGCAGTATTTT | CASSPHSTSGTTDTQYF
- | - | 14 | TRBJ1-2 | TRBV6-5 | TGTGCCAGCAGTTACGGGGGAACCTTTATCAGCTACACCTTC | CASSYGGTFISYTF
- | - | 13 | TRBJ1-2 | TRBV7-2 | TGTGCCAGCAGCTTGGGCCAGGGCTATGGCTACACCTTC | CASSLGQGYGYTF
- | - | 14 | TRBJ1-4 | TRBV28 | TGTGCCAGCAGTAGTGACAGATTCGGAGAAAAACTGTTTTTT | CASSSDRFGEKLFF
TRBD1 | - | 15 | TRBJ2-3 | TRBV19 | TGTGCCAGTAGTGGGGACAGGGCAGGCACAGATACGCAGTATTTT | CASSGDRAGTDTQYF
- | - | 12 | TRBJ2-2 | TRBV28 | TGTGCCAGCAGCGCCCACACCGGGGAGCTGTTTTTT | CASSAHTGELFF
TRBD1 | once | 16 | TRBJ2-5 | TRBV4-2 | TGTGCCAGCAGCCACGCGGACAGGGGAAACCAAGAGACCCAGTACTTC | CASSHADRGNQETQYF
- | - | 13 | TRBJ1-2 | TRBV30 | TGTGCCTGGTTAGGACAGCGACTTAGGGGCTACACCTTC | CAWLGQRLRGYTF
TRBD1 | - | 13 | TRBJ2-7 | TRBV5-1 | TGCGCCAGCAGCAGACAGGGTGCCTACGAGCAGTACTTC | CASSRQGAYEQYF
- | - | 16 | TRBJ2-2 | TRBV14 | TGTGCCAGCAGCCTACGACCGGGACGGCACACCGGGGAGCTGTTTTTT | CASSLRPGRHTGELFF
- | once | 14 | TRBJ2-5 | TRBV30 | TGTGCCTGGAGCGGGGGGCCGCTACAAGAGACCCAGTACTTC | CAWSGGPLQETQYF
- | - | 11 | TRBJ1-4 | TRBV19 | TGTGCCAGTAGTCCCAGCGAAAAACTGTTTTTT | CASSPSEKLFF